These 14 T cell receptor beta chains were sequenced from one sample in a study of blood T cell repertoires in COVID-19. Assay: immunoSEQ multiplex PCR; the TCRdb copy retains only in-frame clones and omits some. Seen here are about 36,000 clones, about 82% observed once, and the top ten hold approximately 15%. The sample comprised peripheral blood. These receptors were collected from a human donor in a cohort sampled during active COVID-19.

This chain links TRBV5-1 with TRBJ2-7, with 9 bases fitting TRBD1. Germline CDR1 reads SGHRS; CDR2 reads YFSETQ. V lost 0 bases to trimming and J lost 4 bases; unmatched junction nucleotides: 2. This CDR3 region has 14 residues. The CDR3 is CASSLGDRVYEQYF. CDR3 DNA sequence: TGCGCCAGCAGCTTGGGGGACAGGGTATACGAGCAGTACTTC.

This sequence joins TRBV14 and TRBJ1-2; D remains ambiguous. V shed 8 bases and J shed 4 bases, with 11 bases lying between them. The germline V gene encodes CDR1 SGHDN and CDR2 FVKESK. The CDR3 is 12 residues long. The CDR3 sequence: CASGGNLYGYTF. The CDR3 coding sequence is TGTGCCAGCGGCGGCAACCTCTATGGCTACACCTTC.

The V call is TRBV4-1, the J call TRBJ2-3, with TRBD2 matching 8 bases. Germline loops: CDR1 MGHRA, CDR2 YSYEKL. The CDR3 covers 15 residues. With 6 bases clipped from V and 2 bases from J, the junction kept 7 bases outside the gene matches. The CDR3 here is CASRMRGADTDTQYF. Written as DNA, the CDR3 is TGCGCCAGCAGAATGCGGGGGGCTGACACAGATACGCAGTATTTT.

V gene TRBV28 combines with J gene TRBJ1-6; D gene ambiguous. V dropped 5 bases and J dropped 6 bases, with 2 bases sitting between them. The CDR3 runs to 11 residues. Germline loops: CDR1 MDHEN, CDR2 SYDVKM. CDR3: CASSLNSPLHF. CDR3 DNA: TGTGCCAGCAGTCTTAATTCACCCCTCCACTTT.

The gene calls are TRBV7-3 and TRBJ2-2, with 8 bases lining up with TRBD1. The J segment lost 4 bases and the V segment lost 5 bases, leaving 6 bases of the junction unmatched. Germline CDR1 SGHTA, CDR2 FQGTGA. The CDR3 is 15 amino acids. For the CDR3, the DNA is TGTGCCAGCAGCCCGAGGGACAGGTCCACCGGGGAGCTGTTTTTT. Translating it yields CASSPRDRSTGELFF.

The chain recombines TRBV7-2 with TRBJ1-2; TRBD1 might be the D (5 bases). CDR3 size: 15 residues. CDR1 is SGHTA, CDR2 FQGNSA, per germline. V lost 1 base and J lost 0, with 9 bases in between. CDR3 residues: CASSLGGQANYGYTF. CDR3 coding DNA: TGTGCCAGCAGCTTAGGGGGCCAAGCTAACTATGGCTACACCTTC.

The CDR3 reads CASSPLETGNYGYTF. CDR3 DNA: TGTGCCAGCTCACCACTGGAGACTGGTAACTATGGCTACACCTTC. This sequence joins TRBV18 and TRBJ1-2; no clear D gene. The V end was cut by 1 base, the J end by 1 base, with 10 bases between. This CDR3 is 15 amino acids long. Germline CDR1 and CDR2: KGHSH and LQKENI.

This chain links TRBV9 with TRBJ2-3, with TRBD2 matching over 9 bases. CDR3 length equals 16 residues. V lost 4 bases and J lost 5; bases outside the gene matches: 11. CDR1 is SGDLS and CDR2 is YYNGEE in the germline V gene. CDR3 loop: CASSPEAGGWVDTQYF. The CDR3, as DNA: TGTGCCAGCAGCCCCGAGGCGGGGGGGTGGGTAGATACGCAGTATTTT.

The genes are TRBV5-4 and TRBJ2-7; D is undetermined. The CDR3 totals 13 residues. CDR1 is SGHNT and CDR2 is YYREEE in the germline V gene (reference sequence). With 0 bases removed from V and 9 bases from J, the gap between germline ends came to 13 bases. The CDR3 spells CASSLAPFTGQYF. The CDR3 coding sequence is TGTGCCAGCAGCTTGGCTCCATTTACGGGGCAGTACTTC.

In this sample, this clone turned up a few times. This chain uses TRBV19 with TRBJ1-1; 10 bases align to TRBD1. Germline CDR1 is LNHDA and CDR2 is SQIVND (reference sequence). The trim removed 7 bases at V and 5 bases at J, leaving 4 bases unmatched. The CDR3 extends over 13 amino acids. CDR3 DNA sequence: TGTGCCAGTATTCGGACAGGGGGGACTGAAGCTTTCTTT. This encodes CASIRTGGTEAFF.

This clone has a single count. The chain uses TRBV18 and TRBJ2-1; a possible D gene is TRBD1 (6 bases). CDR1 is KGHSH, CDR2 LQKENI, per germline. The CDR3 length is 15 residues. V lost 3 bases and J lost 0, with 9 bases in between. The CDR3 DNA reads as TGTGCCAGCTCACCCGACAGGAGCTCCTACAATGAGCAGTTCTTC. This gives the protein CASSPDRSSYNEQFF.

V usage is TRBV2 and J usage is TRBJ1-4; tentatively, D is TRBD1 (5 bases). The V end lost 2 bases, the J end lost 3 bases, and 10 bases lay between the germline ends. The CDR3 runs to 15 residues. CDR1 SNHLY and CDR2 FYNNEI come from the germline V gene. CDR3 bases: TGTGCCAGCAGTGAAAATAGGGGTGCTAATGAAAAACTGTTTTTT. It yields the protein CASSENRGANEKLFF.

The rearrangement links TRBV24-1 to TRBJ2-3, with D possibly matching TRBD2 (5 bases). There are 13 residues in the CDR3. V was cut by 5 bases and J by 6 bases, with 11 bases left in between. CDR1 is KGHDR, CDR2 SFDVKD, per germline. Here the CDR3 DNA reads TGTGCCACCAGTGGGTCCGGGGTCGATACGCAGTATTTT. It yields the protein CATSGSGVDTQYF.

The J gene is TRBJ2-5, the V gene TRBV5-1, with 7 bases lining up with TRBD1. V gave up 4 bases and J gave up 1 base; unmatched junction bases: 7. The CDR3 has 15 residues. CDR1 SGHRS and CDR2 YFSETQ come from the germline V gene. CDR3 nucleotides: TGCGCCAGCAGCACACAGGGGTCCCTCCAAGAGACCCAGTACTTC. Residues: CASSTQGSLQETQYF.